Following are 19 T cell receptor beta chains from one sample sequenced in a study of OX40 agonist ivuxolimab in advanced cancers. Produced via immunoSEQ multiplex PCR; TCRdb's table is partial and in-frame only. Here the sample spans over 90,000 clones, 80% to 90% being singletons. Sequencing used CD4+ or CD8+ T cells sorted from blood, obtained in a trial of the OX40 agonist ivuxolimab. The source of these receptors is an adult with an advanced solid tumor such as melanoma, head and neck, liver or kidney cancer.

Note on this clone: The germline gene is not matched at one end of the junction; a read error may be the cause. The rearrangement joins TRBV6-6 to TRBJ1-1; D is ambiguous. Germline CDR1 MNHNY, CDR2 SVGAGI (reference sequence). This CDR3 contains 12 residues. CDR3 coding DNA: TGTACCAGCAGTTACTTGAACACTGAAGCTTTCTTC. Translation: CTSSYLNTEAFF.

The chain carries TRBV7-3 and TRBJ2-1, with D tentatively TRBD1 or TRBD2 (5 bases each). V lost 5 bases and J lost 6, with 20 bases in between. The CDR3 sequence is 16 residues long. CDR1 SGHTA and CDR2 FQGTGA come from the germline V gene. The CDR3 nucleotides read TGTGCCAGCAGCACGCACGGGACCCAACGGCTCAATGAGCAGTTCTTC. Translation gives CASSTHGTQRLNEQFF.

In this sample, this clone turned up once. The J gene is TRBJ2-5, the V gene TRBV5-4, with 8 bases aligning to TRBD1. With V trimmed by 0 bases and J by 2 bases, 3 bases remained unmatched. The CDR3 has 15 residues. Germline V gene sequence: CDR1 SGHNT, CDR2 YYREEE (reference sequence). CDR3 sequence (DNA): TGTGCCAGCAGCTTGGCGGACAGGGAACAAGAGACCCAGTACTTC. It is translated as CASSLADREQETQYF.

This rearrangement joins TRBV7-2 to TRBJ2-1; TRBD2 matches at 7 bases. V was clipped by 7 bases and J by 8 bases; unmatched bases: 14. CDR3 size: 15 residues. Germline V CDR1 and CDR2: SGHTA, FQGNSA. The CDR3 nucleotides read TGTGCCAGCACCCTGACTAGCTCTTTAGGGTATGAGCAGTTCTTC. Encoded protein: CASTLTSSLGYEQFF.

The rearrangement uses TRBV7-8 and TRBJ2-5, with D possibly called TRBD1 or TRBD2 (5 bases each). The CDR3 is 13 residues long. Trimming pared 5 bases from V and 4 bases from J, leaving 11 bases between. Germline V gene data show CDR1 as SGHVS and CDR2 as FQNEAQ. The CDR3 DNA follows: TGTGCCAGCAGCCAACCGGGGCCAGAGACCCAGTACTTC. Encoded protein: CASSQPGPETQYF.

The chain is built from TRBV5-1 and TRBJ2-1; D is possibly TRBD2 (6 bases). Germline CDR1 SGHRS, CDR2 YFSETQ. Trimming removed 0 bases at V and 4 bases at J, with 11 bases between. This CDR3 is built from 15 residues. CDR3 sequence (DNA): TGCGCCAGCAGCTTGGTAGCGGTTACATACAATGAGCAGTTCTTC. Residues: CASSLVAVTYNEQFF.

The chain has TRBV19 and TRBJ2-7; TRBD2 aligns across 8 bases. From germline, CDR1 is LNHDA and CDR2 SQIVND (reference sequence). The V gene end was trimmed by 3 bases and the J gene end by 4 bases; junction bases not matched to a gene: 5. The CDR3 runs 14 residues. The CDR3 is CASSITAGVYEQYF. The CDR3 coding sequence is TGTGCCAGTAGTATCACAGCGGGAGTGTACGAGCAGTACTTC.

The V gene is TRBV6-6, the J gene TRBJ2-6; 7 bases align to TRBD1. Germline values: CDR1 MNHNY, CDR2 SVGAGI (reference sequence). Trimming cost V 7 bases and J 0 bases; bases outside gene matches: 3. This CDR3 has 15 residues. CDR3 residues: CASMDRHSGANVLTF. In DNA, the CDR3 is TGTGCCAGCATGGACAGGCACTCTGGGGCCAACGTCCTGACTTTC.

The chain carries TRBV5-1 and TRBJ1-2, with unresolved D. From germline, CDR1 is SGHRS and CDR2 YFSETQ. The CDR3 has 12 residues. The ends were cut back, 4 bases at V and 2 bases at J, with 6 bases in the middle. The DNA of the CDR3 is TGCGCCAGCAGCGCGGACAACTATGGCTACACCTTC. Translated: CASSADNYGYTF.

The gene calls are TRBV14 and TRBJ1-2; no clear D. This CDR3 contains 14 residues. V was cut by 4 bases and J by 2 bases, with 11 bases left in between. Germline V gene lookup returns CDR1 SGHDN and CDR2 FVKESK. CDR3 in DNA: TGTGCCAGCAGCCCCCGAGGAGGGAACTATGGCTACACCTTC. It is translated as CASSPRGGNYGYTF. Based on the CDR3 plus reference TRBV14 and TRBJ1-2, the full variable domain is EAGVTQFPSHSVIEKGQTVTLRCDPISGHDNLYWYRRVMGKEIKFLLHFVKESKQDESGMPNNRFLAERTGGTYSTLKVQPAELEDSGVYFCASSPRGGNYGYTFGSGTRLTVV.

This chain links TRBV5-8 with TRBJ1-2; no reliable D call. Germline CDR1 and CDR2: SGHTS and YDEGEE. V gave up 4 bases and J gave up 4 bases, with 5 bases separating them. This CDR3 comprises 11 residues. CDR3 sequence reads: CASSPTYGYTF. CDR3 in DNA: TGTGCCAGCAGCCCCACCTATGGCTACACCTTC.

This chain uses TRBV6-1 with TRBJ2-2; D not certain. V was trimmed by 1 base and J by 2 bases, leaving 14 bases between them. CDR3 length equals 17 residues. Germline V CDR1 and CDR2: MNHNS, SASEGT. The CDR3 loop is CASSEVPGWGNTGELFF. For the CDR3, the DNA is TGTGCCAGCAGTGAAGTTCCTGGTTGGGGAAACACCGGGGAGCTGTTTTTT.

The chain has TRBV6-6 and TRBJ2-7, with 15 nucleotides matching TRBD2. The CDR3 has 16 amino acids. With V trimmed by 4 bases and J by 4 bases, 5 bases remained unmatched. Germline V gene sequence: CDR1 MNHNY, CDR2 SVGAGI (reference sequence). CDR3 loop: CASSSPGLAGGYEQYF. In DNA form, the CDR3 reads TGTGCCAGCAGTTCCCCGGGACTAGCGGGAGGTTACGAGCAGTACTTC.

The V call is TRBV18, the J call TRBJ2-7, with 9 nucleotides matching TRBD1. CDR1 and CDR2 from the germline V gene are KGHSH and LQKENI. V was pared by 6 bases and J by 3 bases, with 6 bases of the junction left unmatched. The CDR3 contains 14 residues. DNA for the CDR3: TGTGCCAGCTCCCGCCGGGACAGGGTCTACGAGCAGTACTTC. Residues: CASSRRDRVYEQYF.

This sequence joins TRBV5-6 and TRBJ1-4; maybe TRBD1 (5 bases). Trimming took 0 bases from V and 1 from J, leaving 7 bases between them. There are 15 residues in the CDR3. The V gene's germline CDR1 is SGHDT and CDR2 YYEEEE. The CDR3 sequence is CASSLVQGTNEKLFF. DNA for the CDR3: TGTGCCAGCAGCTTGGTTCAGGGAACTAATGAAAAACTGTTTTTT. The complete variable domain, with remaining parts taken from reference TRBV5-6 and TRBJ1-4, reads DAGVTQSPTHLIKTRGQQVTLRCSPKSGHDTVSWYQQALGQGPQFIFQYYEEEERQRGNFPDRFSGHQFPNYSSELNVNALLLGDSALYLCASSLVQGTNEKLFFGSGTQLSVL.

CDR3 sequence: CASSLLASSYNEQFF. The CDR3 coding sequence is TGTGCCAGCAGTCTCCTAGCGAGCTCCTACAATGAGCAGTTCTTC. The rearrangement links TRBV27 to TRBJ2-1; possible D gene TRBD2, 6 bases. The CDR3 totals 15 residues. The germline gives CDR1 MNHEY, CDR2 SMNVEV (reference sequence). V lost 5 bases and J 0 bases, leaving 11 bases between the germline ends.

J is TRBJ2-1 and V is TRBV14; 7 bases align to TRBD2. Germline CDR1 is SGHDN and CDR2 is FVKESK. The length of the CDR3 is 16 residues. V gave up 4 bases and J gave up 0 bases; unmatched junction bases: 6. The CDR3 region has the DNA TGTGCCAGCAGCCTACTAAGCGGGGCCTCCTACAATGAGCAGTTCTTC. This gives the protein CASSLLSGASYNEQFF.

The chain carries TRBV6-1 and TRBJ1-2; no clear D gene. V was clipped by 2 bases and J by 4 bases, with 14 bases between them. The germline gives CDR1 MNHNS, CDR2 SASEGT. The CDR3 is 15 residues long. The CDR3 reads CASSEHSDDVYGYTF. DNA of the CDR3: TGTGCCAGCAGTGAACATTCGGATGACGTCTATGGCTACACCTTC.

This chain links TRBV11-3 with TRBJ2-3; 7 positions match TRBD2. The V segment lost 7 bases and the J segment 3 bases; nucleotides outside the gene matches: 10. CDR3 length equals 15 residues. Germline-derived CDR1 and CDR2 are SGHNT and YENEEA. The CDR3 loop is CASTPSGGRTDTQYF. Written as DNA, the CDR3 is TGTGCCAGCACCCCGTCGGGAGGTAGGACAGATACGCAGTATTTT.